These 27 T cell receptor beta chains came from one sample sequenced in a study of cytomegalovirus exposure and HLA in healthy donors. It was with 60 Vbeta and 13 Jbeta primers that the PCR ran. The table came from immunoSEQ multiplex PCR; TCRdb's copy has only in-frame clones and leaves some out. The sample contains roughly 130,000 clones, about 74% of which appear only once. The sample comprised PBMCs. Source of these receptors: a woman aged 45-65 years in good health and CMV-seropositive.

This chain uses TRBV2 with TRBJ2-5; 9 bases map to TRBD1. This CDR3 contains 16 residues. The V gene's germline CDR1 is SNHLY and CDR2 FYNNEI. The trim removed 7 bases at V and 6 bases at J, leaving 15 bases unmatched. CDR3 coding DNA: TGTGCCAGCATCCCGACGGGGACAGGGAGTACGAAGACCCAGTACTTC. Residues: CASIPTGTGSTKTQYF.

V usage is TRBV5-1 and J usage is TRBJ1-6; a weak D match, TRBD1 (5 bases). CDR1 SGHRS and CDR2 YFSETQ come from the germline V gene. V was shortened by 0 bases and J by 8 bases, with 15 bases between the two germline ends. CDR3 length: 16 residues. CDR3 nucleotide sequence: TGCGCCAGCAGCTTGGAGTTGGGGGGAGGGGATTCACCCCTCCACTTT. Protein: CASSLELGGGDSPLHF.

A word on this clone: Relative to the germline gene, one junction end is altered; a read error may explain this. This chain connects TRBV5-4 to TRBJ2-3; 8 positions match TRBD2. This CDR3 comprises 14 residues. Per the germline V gene, CDR1 is SGHNT and CDR2 is YYREEE (reference sequence). The CDR3 nucleotides are TGTGCCGGCAGCCCCGGGGGGGTCCAGGATACGCAGTATTTT. This codes for CAGSPGGVQDTQYF.

This rearrangement joins TRBV6-1 to TRBJ1-1; D call uncertain. V was pared by 1 base and J by 4 bases, with 10 bases between. The CDR3 covers 14 residues. Germline CDR1 reads MNHNS; CDR2 reads SASEGT. CDR3 DNA sequence: TGTGCCAGCAGTGAAGGGGCGATCTCCACTGAAGCTTTCTTT. Its protein is CASSEGAISTEAFF.

This clone was seen a few times. This chain connects TRBV2 to TRBJ2-1; weak D call: TRBD2 (5 bases). The germline V and J ends were trimmed by 8 bases and 3 bases, with 5 bases remaining between them. The germline CDR1 and CDR2 sequences are SNHLY and FYNNEI. The CDR3 consists of 11 residues. CDR3 nucleotides: TGTGCCAGCCGGGACTACAATGAGCAGTTCTTC. Protein: CASRDYNEQFF.

The chain employs TRBV7-6 and TRBJ2-1; 8 positions agree with TRBD2. The J segment lost 0 bases and the V segment lost 5 bases, leaving 18 bases of the junction unmatched. Per the germline V gene, CDR1 is SGHVS and CDR2 is FNYEAQ. The CDR3 contains 20 residues. The DNA for the CDR3 is TGTGCCAGCAGCGCTGAGGGGCGGGGGGCCCACTCGAGCTCCTACAATGAGCAGTTCTTC. This encodes CASSAEGRGAHSSSYNEQFF. Full variable domain (outside the CDR3, taken from reference TRBV7-6 and TRBJ2-1): GAGVSQSPRYKVTKRGQDVALRCDPISGHVSLYWYRQALGQGPEFLTYFNYEAQQDKSGLPNDRFSAERPEGSISTLTIQRTEQRDSAMYRCASSAEGRGAHSSSYNEQFFGPGTRLTVL.

This clone has a handful of counts. This chain links TRBV5-1 with TRBJ2-3, with 9 bases lining up with TRBD2. Germline V gives CDR1 SGHRS, CDR2 YFSETQ. This CDR3 is 14 amino acids long. V shed 7 bases, J shed 3 bases, and the junction held 6 bases outside the gene matches. As DNA, the CDR3 is TGCGCCAGCGCTGCGGGGGGGCTAACAGATACGCAGTATTTT. It translates to CASAAGGLTDTQYF.

The J gene is TRBJ2-5, the V gene TRBV15; 9 bases line up with TRBD1. The V and J ends lost 5 bases and 3 bases, in that order; junction bases with no gene match: 4. The CDR3 spans 14 residues. CDR1 LNHNV and CDR2 YYDKDF come from the germline V gene (reference sequence). The CDR3 here is CATSLGQGKETQYF. As DNA, the CDR3 is TGTGCCACCAGCCTTGGACAGGGGAAAGAGACCCAGTACTTC.

V is TRBV21-1 and J is TRBJ2-2; the table's D call of TRBD1 was not tested on the DNA. TRBV21-1 is annotated as a pseudogene. The CDR3 covers 19 residues. The CDR3 DNA reads as TGTGCCAGCAGCAAATATCACAGGGGGTCGGAGCAGGACACCGGGGAGCTGTTTTTT. Translation gives CASSKYHRGSEQDTGELFF.

V and J are TRBV10-3 and TRBJ1-2; D not resolved. The V end was cut by 2 bases, the J end by 8 bases, with 12 bases between. Germline CDR1 reads ENHRY; CDR2 reads SYGVKD. There are 13 residues in the CDR3. CDR3 sequence reads: CAISEDTAGGYTF. The DNA of the CDR3 is TGTGCCATCAGTGAGGACACCGCGGGGGGCTACACCTTC.

This sequence joins TRBV10-3 and TRBJ2-5, with TRBD2 as a possible D gene (6 bases). Germline assignment: CDR1 ENHRY and CDR2 SYGVKD. V gave up 11 bases and J gave up 2 bases, with 18 bases separating them. The CDR3 totals 14 residues. DNA of the CDR3: TGTGCCGCCGCCCGGGAGTCCTCTCAAGAGACCCAGTACTTC. Amino acid sequence: CAAARESSQETQYF.

The chain has TRBV30 and TRBJ1-1; D remains ambiguous. Trimming removed 4 bases from V and 5 bases from J, with 5 bases in between. This CDR3 region has 10 residues. The germline V gene has CDR1 GTSNPN and CDR2 SVGIG (reference sequence). The CDR3 sequence is CAWIRTEAFF. DNA for the CDR3: TGTGCCTGGATCCGGACTGAAGCTTTCTTT.

The chain uses TRBV19 and TRBJ1-1, with TRBD1 as a possible D gene (6 bases). Trimming stripped 6 bases from V and 0 bases from J, with 8 bases between. Germline CDR1 reads LNHDA; CDR2 reads SQIVND (reference sequence). The length of the CDR3 is 13 residues. The CDR3 region is CASSGTMNTEAFF. The DNA of the CDR3 is TGTGCCAGTAGCGGGACAATGAACACTGAAGCTTTCTTT.

V gene TRBV9 combines with J gene TRBJ2-1; 8 positions match TRBD2. The V segment lost 0 bases and the J segment 8 bases; nucleotides outside the gene matches: 13. Germline CDR1 reads SGDLS; CDR2 reads YYNGEE. This CDR3 spans 17 amino acids. CDR3 sequence: CASSVAPGGSGGHEQFF. The CDR3 DNA reads as TGTGCCAGCAGCGTAGCCCCGGGGGGGTCAGGAGGGCATGAGCAGTTCTTC.

The V gene is TRBV11-3, the J gene TRBJ2-1; 9 positions match TRBD1. Losses at the gene ends were 3 bases for V and 5 bases for J; bases not matched to a gene: 2. The CDR3 sequence is 14 residues long. From germline, CDR1 is SGHNT and CDR2 YENEEA. The CDR3: CASSFGQGNNEQFF. The CDR3 DNA is TGTGCCAGCAGCTTTGGACAGGGGAACAATGAGCAGTTCTTC.

J is TRBJ1-1 and V is TRBV2; D not resolved. Trimming pared 2 bases from V and 5 bases from J, leaving 12 bases between. Germline CDR1 and CDR2: SNHLY and FYNNEI. The CDR3 is 14 residues long. This CDR3 reads CASSEREFQTEAFF. As DNA, the CDR3 is TGTGCCAGCAGTGAACGGGAGTTTCAGACTGAAGCTTTCTTT.

This clone was seen a single time. The rearrangement uses TRBV5-1 and TRBJ2-3; D might be TRBD2 (7 bases). Germline V gene sequence: CDR1 SGHRS, CDR2 YFSETQ. This CDR3 comprises 16 residues. V dropped 4 bases and J dropped 3 bases, with 18 bases sitting between them. The CDR3: CASSGRPGGSTDTQYF. The CDR3, as DNA: TGCGCCAGCAGCGGCCGTCCGGGGGGCTCTACAGATACGCAGTATTTT. Looking up the rest from reference TRBV5-1 and TRBJ2-3 gives the full variable domain: KAGVTQTPRYLIKTRGQQVTLSCSPISGHRSVSWYQQTPGQGLQFLFEYFSETQRNKGNFPGRFSGRQFSNSRSEMNVSTLELGDSALYLCASSGRPGGSTDTQYFGPGTRLTVL.

This sequence joins TRBV4-3 and TRBJ2-3, with D perhaps matching TRBD2 (5 bases). The CDR3 is made up of 17 amino acids. V was pared by 4 bases and J by 5 bases, with 22 bases between. In germline, CDR1 is LGHNA, CDR2 YSLEER. The CDR3 here is CASSPTTVRVIQDTQYF. The CDR3 nucleotides are TGCGCCAGCAGCCCGACCACGGTGAGGGTAATACAAGATACGCAGTATTTT.

J is TRBJ1-1 and V is TRBV2, with 10 bases fitting TRBD1. This CDR3 has 15 residues. The V gene's germline CDR1 is SNHLY and CDR2 FYNNEI. Unmatched junction bases numbered 6, after V lost 8 bases and J lost 0 bases. This chain's CDR3 is CASVRQGAMNTEAFF. The CDR3 coding sequence is TGTGCCAGCGTACGACAGGGGGCCATGAACACTGAAGCTTTCTTT.

This chain uses TRBV30 with TRBJ1-1, with a possible D match to TRBD1 (5 bases). Trimming removed 2 bases at V and 5 bases at J, with 15 bases between. The CDR3 has 14 residues. CDR1 and CDR2 (germline): GTSNPN, SVGIG (reference sequence). The CDR3 protein is CAWSTQAGGTEAFF. CDR3 nucleotide sequence: TGTGCCTGGAGTACCCAGGCCGGGGGGACTGAAGCTTTCTTT. The entire variable domain, with the rest obtained from reference TRBV30 and TRBJ1-1, is as follows: SQTIHQWPATLVQPVGSPLSLECTVEGTSNPNLYWYRQAAGRGLQLLFYSVGIGQISSEVPQNLSASRPQDRQFILSSKKLLLSDSGFYLCAWSTQAGGTEAFFGQGTRLTVV.

The rearrangement joins TRBV2 to TRBJ1-1; 7 bases are shared with TRBD1. The CDR3 has 16 residues. The germline V gene encodes CDR1 SNHLY and CDR2 FYNNEI. V was pared by 3 bases and J by 3 bases, with 10 bases of the junction left unmatched. The CDR3: CASSDRQGVSDTEAFF. The CDR3 DNA reads as TGTGCCAGCAGTGACCGGCAGGGGGTTTCGGACACTGAAGCTTTCTTT.

This clone turned up a few times. The chain recombines TRBV7-2 with TRBJ2-7; TRBD1 matches 10 bases. Trimming took 6 bases from V and 1 from J; bases not matched to a gene: 6. The length of the CDR3 is 15 residues. CDR1 is SGHTA and CDR2 is FQGNSA in the germline V gene. As DNA, the CDR3 is TGTGCCAGCAGTCGGGGGGACAGGGGATCCTACGAGCAGTACTTC. Residues: CASSRGDRGSYEQYF. Combining the CDR3 with reference TRBV7-2 and TRBJ2-7 gives the whole variable domain GAGVSQSPSNKVTEKGKDVELRCDPISGHTALYWYRQSLGQGLEFLIYFQGNSAPDKSGLPSDRFSAERTGGSVSTLTIQRTQQEDSAVYLCASSRGDRGSYEQYFGPGTRLTVT.

V gene TRBV5-6 combines with J gene TRBJ1-5; D gene unclear. V was clipped by 1 base and J by 5 bases, with 10 bases between them. Germline V gives CDR1 SGHDT, CDR2 YYEEEE. This CDR3 has 14 amino acids. Here the CDR3 reads CASSLFVGDQPQHF. Written as DNA, the CDR3 is TGTGCCAGCAGCTTGTTTGTGGGAGATCAGCCCCAGCATTTT.

CDR3 amino acids: CASRPGWRDTEAFF. In DNA, the CDR3 is TGTGCCAGCAGGCCCGGGTGGCGGGACACTGAAGCTTTCTTT. The chain combines TRBV27 with TRBJ1-1; no firm D call. V lost 6 bases and J lost 3, with 14 bases in between. The CDR3 is 14 residues long. Germline V gene sequence: CDR1 MNHEY, CDR2 SMNVEV (reference sequence).

The chain has TRBV7-2 and TRBJ2-7, with TRBD2 matching over 10 bases. In germline, CDR1 is SGHTA, CDR2 FQGNSA. The CDR3 length is 13 residues. V shed 4 bases and J 3 bases; nucleotides not matched to a gene: 0. The CDR3 region has the DNA TGTGCCAGCAGCTGGACTAGCGGCTACGAGCAGTACTTC. It is translated as CASSWTSGYEQYF. The full variable domain, its missing parts supplied by reference TRBV7-2 and TRBJ2-7, is GAGVSQSPSNKVTEKGKDVELRCDPISGHTALYWYRQSLGQGLEFLIYFQGNSAPDKSGLPSDRFSAERTGGSVSTLTIQRTQQEDSAVYLCASSWTSGYEQYFGPGTRLTVT.

V is TRBV15 and J is TRBJ1-1; D perhaps matches TRBD1 (5 bases). The CDR3 has 13 amino acids. Trimming removed 0 bases from V and 12 bases from J, with 14 bases in between. The V gene's germline CDR1 is LNHNV and CDR2 YYDKDF (reference sequence). This CDR3 reads CATSRDRGGTTFF. DNA for the CDR3: TGTGCCACCAGCAGAGATAGGGGTGGTACGACTTTCTTT.

The chain employs TRBV11-2 and TRBJ2-7; 10 bases agree with TRBD1. With V trimmed by 0 bases and J by 4 bases, 15 bases remained unmatched. The CDR3 totals 19 residues. Germline CDR1 is SGHAT and CDR2 is FQNNGV. The CDR3 DNA follows: TGTGCCAGCAGCTTAGAGGGACAGGGGCCTAACCCTTTCGGGTACGAGCAGTACTTC. Translated, it gives CASSLEGQGPNPFGYEQYF.